The text below deals with one TCR beta chain. The target antigen is unknown. The CDR3 spans 13 residues. Per the germline V gene, CDR1 is LGHDT and CDR2 is YNNKEL (reference sequence). V shed 4 bases and J shed 6 bases, with 10 bases lying between them. Presence of unique molecular identifiers characterized the TCR beta cDNA libraries. Roughly 500,000 cDNA molecules were obtained from 1 to 10 million T cells. TCRdb processed the PCR reads anew with MiXCR; each CDR3 protein has one entry. The table records about 810,000 distinct CDR3 sequences, approximately 50% of them present only once. This sample is part of a study of post-analysis software for immune sequencing data. Study observations and caveats: Samples made in the same batch grouped tightly together by F measure. When compared against controls, multiple sclerosis patients showed significantly lower normalized Chao1 diversity. When patients were compared with controls, five TRBV segments were more frequent, TRBV5-6, TRBV5-1 and TRBV20-1 among them.

The chain combines TRBV3-1 with TRBJ2-1; D is ambiguous. Sequencing was performed on blood. This sequence originates from a girl aged 10 to 17 with multiple sclerosis. The CDR3 protein is CASSPSSSNEQFF. CDR3 nucleotides: TGTGCCAGCAGCCCCTCTAGTAGCAATGAGCAGTTCTTC.